This T cell receptor (beta chain) was observed in a study of cytomegalovirus exposure and HLA in healthy donors (dated by TCRdb to the late 2010s). Notes on the research overall: An earlier analysis of several hundred of the donors reported about 280 Gb of sequence data and around 100 million unique TCR beta sequences obtained from around 170 million T cells. Roughly 300 gigabases of sequencing data and approximately 85 million unique TCR sequences were included in an early release covering around 600 HLA-typed donors. Of the approximately 370 genotyped donors, 81% were placed in the genetic ancestry cluster associated with self-reported Caucasian donors. The study aimed to test whether cataloging public T cell receptors could reveal signatures of past pathogen exposure. The study used immunosequencing to profile the T cell repertoires of several hundred subjects and linked those repertoires to cytomegalovirus serostatus. Besides the first cohort of around 670 subjects, a separate validation cohort made up of over 100 different subjects was used. To predict cytomegalovirus infection status, the study brought together high-throughput TCR immunosequencing, statistical association of individual TCRs with disease status, and machine learning. In a later analysis, previously published TCR beta repertoires from 666 donors were re-analyzed and high-resolution HLA genotyping was added so that TCR occurrence patterns could be studied. The later analysis used no new phenotypic data to find candidate immune exposures, relying instead on TCR beta sequences and their occurrence across donors. An earlier analysis of approximately 630 of the donors applied high-throughput TCR beta sequencing to assess whether each TCR beta V gene segment acted as functional or pseudogenic. Donor age, sex, ethnicity and CMV serostatus were compiled together with the repertoire data. In a later genetic analysis, genome-wide SNP genotypes for about three fifths of the roughly 670 donors were used, and that subset was treated as a discovery cohort. All discovery cohort repertoires had been generated using a single sequencing platform. HLA typing included class I and class II loci at four-digit resolution. The number of donors typed differed by locus, with roughly 629-640 for A, B, C, DRB1 and DQB1, roughly 520 for DQA1, over 600 for DPA1, and some 470 for DPB1. Because of strong linkage in the cohort, roughly five DR-DQ haplotypes were treated as single units for association and clustering. Among a few hundred genotyped donors of the cohort, an average of roughly 240,000 unique TCR beta nucleotide sequences were sequenced per donor, roughly a sixth of them non-productive. Here is what the overall study found, with its caveats: A few of the identified cytomegalovirus-associated TCR beta chains were confirmed in vitro to be specific for cytomegalovirus antigens. At a false discovery rate of 0.05, a later analysis linked 16,000 or so TCR beta sequences to specific HLA alleles. The presence/absence analyses assumed that sequencing depth was roughly uniform across donors, and that assumption may not be true. In both the original and validation cohorts, the classifier was reported to diagnose cytomegalovirus status with high specificity and sensitivity. Linkage disequilibrium might explain the correlated functional status among segregating V segments, but an unknown experimental factor could not be excluded. A later genetic analysis associated a missense DCLRE1C variant with V-gene and J-gene trimming of TCR beta chains, and an independent cohort replicated the association. In a later analysis, HLA-associated TCR beta chains were found to be more clonally expanded and to have lower generation probabilities than equally common non-associated chains. When HLA alleles, especially DR and DQ, strongly co-occurred, TCR associations were difficult to assign to individual alleles. A total of roughly 160 TCR beta chains were listed by the study as associated with cytomegalovirus. A further reported finding was that TCR beta sequences accurately predicted the HLA-A and HLA-B alleles for most subjects in the first cohort. The authors suggested that the approach could potentially be generalized to other disease states and immunological phenotypes. A later analysis found that TCR association rates varied across HLA loci, with DRB1 alleles showing the most associated TCRs and HLA-C alleles the fewest. The cohort was sequenced for TCR beta chains only, and without alpha or paired-chain data the features that could be detected were limited. A cluster of highly shared sequence variants was judged likely to represent a technical artifact of the sequencing pipeline. In an earlier analysis of 450 to 750 of the donors, most TCR beta V segments appeared in productive rearrangements about 90% or about 30% of the time, broadly matching IMGT annotations. HLA typing was unavailable for some donors at each locus, so association tests used only the typed subset. The earlier analysis of nearly 600 of the donors excluded some 15 rarely observed V segments, including chromosome 9 orphons, because counts were too low. While some public TCRs were present in many individuals, most TCR sequences turned up only very rarely across donors. Most CMV-associated TCR beta chains appeared to be HLA-restricted in a later analysis, and the HLA associations seemed to be driven largely by CMV exposure. According to a later analysis, parvovirus B19, influenza, CMV and Epstein-Barr virus appeared linked to several top co-occurrence clusters. Immune exposure information for the cohort was limited to CMV serostatus. A later genetic analysis reported fewer N-insertions in productive TCRs among donors in an Asian-associated ancestry cluster than the roughly 720-donor mean. Because the 87-base-pair reads could not distinguish some IMGT-functional V segments, including TRBV6-2 and TRBV6-3, those segments were excluded.

Comment on this clone: Its antigen specificity is not known. An end of the junction differs from the germline gene, which may be a read error. Other DNA sequences of this sample code for an identical CDR3.

The cohort comprised 670 or so healthy bone marrow donors. Cohort members were all nominally healthy when sampled, although unrecorded immune exposures were likely present. The donor tested CMV seronegative, placing the donor among the 350 or so seronegative members of the cohort. A peripheral blood sample was provided by each donor, and peripheral blood mononuclear cells were used for TCR beta sequencing. The Qiagen DNeasy Blood Extraction Kit was used to extract genomic DNA from the blood cell samples. The library was prepared using the immunoSEQ multiplex PCR assay. For the multiplex PCR, a mixture combining 60 forward primers for TCR Vbeta segments and 13 reverse primers for TCR Jbeta segments was used. The CDR3 region of rearranged TCR beta genes was amplified from genomic DNA by a multiplex PCR assay. The amplified TCR beta libraries were sequenced on the Illumina HiSeq System as 87-base-pair reads. On the study's bioinformatics: A later analysis tallied 75 million to 85 million unique TCR beta chains across the 700 or so repertoires, and some 12 million of those chains were shared by two or more donors. Raw reads were error-corrected and collapsed into unique sequences by a nearest-neighbor algorithm in which closely related sequences were merged to remove PCR and sequencing errors. To assign V, D and J gene segments, CDR3 sequences were aligned to IMGT reference sequences. For a sequence to be retained, a match of at least six nucleotides to both a V gene segment and a J gene segment was required. Rearrangements were called productive when the CDR3 lacked stop codons and stayed in frame with V and J; all others were non-productive. CDR3 was defined according to IMGT convention as the region running from the second conserved V-encoded cysteine to the conserved J-encoded phenylalanine. Sequences without an unambiguous match to a single V gene segment were excluded from the earlier analysis of a few hundred of the donors. In an earlier analysis of a few hundred of the donors, V segments were called functional above 56.7% productive rearrangements and were called segregating when the between-donor standard deviation exceeded 5%. A statistical classification framework was built to diagnose cytomegalovirus status from the catalog of TCR beta chain sequences. V and J gene assignment, in a later analysis, came from comparing TCR nucleotide sequences with IMGT/GENE-DB human TR gene sequences. The TCRdist pipeline was used in a later analysis to assign CDR3 sequences and most-parsimonious VDJ recombination scenarios. In a later analysis, each TCR beta chain was defined by its CDR3 amino acid sequence together with its V-gene family, and reads lacking a unique V-gene family were excluded. As a way to deal with suspected cross-contamination and a sequencing artifact, a later analysis dropped 450 to 700 nucleotide sequences that were highly shared and had low generation probability. In a later analysis, a clonal expansion index for each public chain was calculated from normalized within-repertoire ranks of inferred template counts. A later analysis computed generation probabilities with a VDJ recombination model fitted to out-of-frame rearrangements, and checked the results against IGoR. In a later analysis, TCR-TCR, TCR-HLA and TCR-CMV co-occurrence was scored with hypergeometric tests, and a repertoire-size bias correction was applied to TCR pairs. In a later analysis, false discovery rates were estimated by permuting HLA or CMV assignments 20 times. In a later analysis, co-occurring TCRs were grouped using DBSCAN, with TCRdist sequence similarity added in when clustering inside HLA-allele-positive subsets. For co-occurrence clustering, repertoires with fewer than 30,000 or more than 120,000 public chains were excluded, along with four to six repertoires with anomalous nucleotide sharing. TCRdb mirrors the immuneACCESS table, restricted to in-frame sequences. Some clones are absent from its copies; in checked studies, under half trace to an unresolved V gene, and the reason for the others is unknown. V and J calls plus clone size are reproduced from that table; the DNA served to infer D and trimming. The sample includes roughly 160,000 clones, with 79% observed a single time. 2.1% of the sample goes to the ten largest clones.

In the germline V gene (reference sequence), CDR1 corresponds to GTSNPN and CDR2 to SVGIG. From cysteine to phenylalanine, the CDR3 is 13 amino acids long. Only the CDR3 DNA is retained, 39 bases long and in frame from the first base. In this chain, TRBV30 is recombined with TRBJ2-6; TRBD1 is a possible D gene, resting on 5 matching bases. The origin of this receptor is a man in his forties in good health and CMV-seronegative. Sequenced input: PBMCs. The nucleotide sequence reads TGTGCCTGGAGTGTCGGTGGGGCCAACGGCCTGACTTTC. It translates as CAWSVGGANGLTF.